This entry concerns a single T cell receptor (beta chain). The antigen is not known. PCR involved 60 Vbeta and 13 Jbeta primers. Generated by immunoSEQ multiplex PCR, the TCRdb table keeps only in-frame clones and is missing some. This table has 140,000 or so clones, around 66% appearing once. This specimen belongs to a study of cytomegalovirus exposure and HLA in healthy donors. The CDR3 is 14 amino acids. The V and J ends lost 7 bases and 0 bases respectively, with 10 bases between them. Germline CDR1 MDHEN, CDR2 SYDVKM. Whole-study findings and limits: There were several of the most significant clusters that appeared linked to common viral pathogens in a later analysis. The availability of immune exposure information extended only to CMV serostatus. In a later analysis, most CMV-associated TCR beta chains appeared HLA-restricted.

The V gene is TRBV28, the J gene TRBJ1-5, with a possible D match to TRBD1 (6 bases). This clonotype originated in a woman aged 55-69 years in good health and CMV-seronegative. Sequencing was performed on PBMCs. The CDR3 is CASMRGGSNQPQHF. The DNA for the CDR3 is TGTGCCAGCATGAGGGGGGGTAGCAATCAGCCCCAGCATTTT. Together with reference TRBV28 and TRBJ1-5, the CDR3 gives the full variable domain: DVKVTQSSRYLVKRTGEKVFLECVQDMDHENMFWYRQDPGLGLRLIYFSYDVKMKEKGDIPEGYSVSREKKERFSLILESASTNQTSMYLCASMRGGSNQPQHFGDGTRLSIL.